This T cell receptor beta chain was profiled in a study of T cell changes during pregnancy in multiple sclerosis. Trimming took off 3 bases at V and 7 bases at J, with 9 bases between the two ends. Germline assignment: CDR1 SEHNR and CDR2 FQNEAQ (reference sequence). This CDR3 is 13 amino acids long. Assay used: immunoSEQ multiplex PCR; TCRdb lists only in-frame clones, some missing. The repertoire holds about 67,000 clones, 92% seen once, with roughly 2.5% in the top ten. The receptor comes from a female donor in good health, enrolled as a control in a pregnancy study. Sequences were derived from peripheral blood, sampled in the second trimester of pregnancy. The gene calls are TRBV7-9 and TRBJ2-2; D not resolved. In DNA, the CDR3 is TGTGCCAGCAGCTTGGGCGTAAGCGGGGAGCTGTTTTTT. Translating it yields CASSLGVSGELFF. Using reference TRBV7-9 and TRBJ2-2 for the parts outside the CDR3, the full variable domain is DTGVSQNPRHKITKRGQNVTFRCDPISEHNRLYWYRQTLGQGPEFLTYFQNEAQLEKSRLLSDRFSAERPKGSFSTLEIQRTEQGDSAMYLCASSLGVSGELFFGEGSRLTVL.